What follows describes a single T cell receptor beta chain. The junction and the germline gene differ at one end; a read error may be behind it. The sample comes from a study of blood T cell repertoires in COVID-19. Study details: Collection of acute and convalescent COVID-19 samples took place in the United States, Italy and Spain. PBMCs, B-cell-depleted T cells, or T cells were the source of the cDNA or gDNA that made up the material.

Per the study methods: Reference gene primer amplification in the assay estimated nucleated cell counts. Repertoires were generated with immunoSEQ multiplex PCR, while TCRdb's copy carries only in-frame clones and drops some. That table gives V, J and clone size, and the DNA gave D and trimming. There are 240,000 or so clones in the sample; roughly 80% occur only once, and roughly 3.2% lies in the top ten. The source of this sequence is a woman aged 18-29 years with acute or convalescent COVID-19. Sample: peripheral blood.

CDR3 nucleotides: TGTGCCAGCAGTCAAGACAGGGGGCCCTACGAGCAGTACTTC. It specifies CASSQDRGPYEQYF. The genes are TRBV14 and TRBJ2-7, with 10 positions matching TRBD1. This CDR3 is built from 14 residues. CDR1 is SGHDN and CDR2 is FVKESK in the germline V gene.